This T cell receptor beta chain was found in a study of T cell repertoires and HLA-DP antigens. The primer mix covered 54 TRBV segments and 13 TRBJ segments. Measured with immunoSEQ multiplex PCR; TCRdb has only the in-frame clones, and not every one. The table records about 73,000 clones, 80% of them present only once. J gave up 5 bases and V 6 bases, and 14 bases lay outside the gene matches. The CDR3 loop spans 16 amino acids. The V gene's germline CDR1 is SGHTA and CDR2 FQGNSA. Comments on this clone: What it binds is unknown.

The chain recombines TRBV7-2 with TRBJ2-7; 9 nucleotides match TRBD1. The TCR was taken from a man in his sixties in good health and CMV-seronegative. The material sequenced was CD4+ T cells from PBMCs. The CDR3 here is CASRSSRWDRDHEQYV. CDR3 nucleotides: TGTGCCAGCAGATCCTCCCGGTGGGACAGGGACCACGAGCAGTACGTC.